Described below is a single T cell receptor (beta chain) sequence and its context. What it binds is unknown. The data belong to a study of OX40 agonist ivuxolimab in advanced cancers. Study-wide background: Earlier anti-PD-1, anti-PD-L1 or anti-CTLA-4 therapy was permitted; under 50% had received some. The study's findings and limits: By week 6 at 0.1 to 3.0 mg/kg, blood CD4+ and CD8+ T cells had expanded clonally. Not determined was the antigen specificity of the expanded peripheral T cells. Average numbers of expanded clones were greater in CD8+ T cells than in CD4+.

Sequencing used immunoSEQ multiplex PCR; TCRdb keeps in-frame clones, though not all of them. The sample yields about 86,000 clones, around 90% seen once. The sequence derives from an adult with an advanced solid tumor such as melanoma, head and neck, liver or kidney cancer. The sequencing used CD4+ or CD8+ T cells sorted from blood, collected in a trial of the OX40 agonist ivuxolimab.

In nucleotides, the CDR3 is TGTGCCAGCAGTGGGGGAGTGGGAGAAGATACAGATACGCAGTATTTT. It is translated as CASSGGVGEDTDTQYF. V is TRBV2 and J is TRBJ2-3; tentative D call: TRBD2 (5 bases). Germline CDR1 reads SNHLY; CDR2 reads FYNNEI. V shed 4 bases and J shed 3 bases, with 17 bases lying between them. This CDR3 is 16 amino acids long.